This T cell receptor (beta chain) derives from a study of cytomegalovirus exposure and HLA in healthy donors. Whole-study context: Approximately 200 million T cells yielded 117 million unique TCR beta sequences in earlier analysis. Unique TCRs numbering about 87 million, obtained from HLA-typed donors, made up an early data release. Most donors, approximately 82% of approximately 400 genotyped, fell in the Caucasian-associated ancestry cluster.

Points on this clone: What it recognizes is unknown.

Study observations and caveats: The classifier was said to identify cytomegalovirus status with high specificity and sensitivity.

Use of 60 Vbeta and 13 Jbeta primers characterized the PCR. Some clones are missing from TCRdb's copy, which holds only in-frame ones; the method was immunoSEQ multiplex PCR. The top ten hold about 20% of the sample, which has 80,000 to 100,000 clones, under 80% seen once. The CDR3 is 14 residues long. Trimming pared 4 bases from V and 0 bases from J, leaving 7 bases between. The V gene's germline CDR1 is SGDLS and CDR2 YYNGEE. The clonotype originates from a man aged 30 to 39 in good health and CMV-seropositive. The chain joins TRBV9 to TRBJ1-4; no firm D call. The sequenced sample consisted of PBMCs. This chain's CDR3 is CASSTAATNEKLFF. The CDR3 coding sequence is TGTGCCAGCAGCACTGCCGCAACTAATGAAAAACTGTTTTTT.